The 14 T cell receptor beta chains given below trace back to one sample, sequenced in a study of blood T cell repertoires in COVID-19. Measured with immunoSEQ multiplex PCR; TCRdb has only the in-frame clones, and not every one. The table records about 220,000 clones, about nine tenths of them present only once. Material for sequencing was PBMCs or T cells enriched from blood (not recorded which). These receptors all come from a woman aged 40 to 50 with acute COVID-19.

The CDR3 coding sequence is TGTGCCAGCAGTGAAGGGGGGACAGTACGCGAGCAGTACTTC. This codes for CASSEGGTVREQYF. This chain links TRBV6-1 with TRBJ2-7, with 7 positions matching TRBD1. Trimming cost V 1 base and J 6 bases; bases outside gene matches: 6. Germline values: CDR1 MNHNS, CDR2 SASEGT. The CDR3 has 14 amino acids.

V and J are TRBV18 and TRBJ2-1, with 10 bases aligning to TRBD1. With V trimmed by 3 bases and J by 5 bases, 1 base remained unmatched. CDR3 length equals 14 residues. Looked up from germline, CDR1 is KGHSH and CDR2 is LQKENI. CDR3 DNA sequence: TGTGCCAGCTCACCGGACAGGGGGGACAATGAGCAGTTCTTC. Amino acids: CASSPDRGDNEQFF.

This sequence joins TRBV27 and TRBJ2-1; a possible D gene is TRBD2 (5 bases). The germline V gene has CDR1 MNHEY and CDR2 SMNVEV (reference sequence). The V gene lost 8 bases and the J gene lost 2 bases, with 13 bases spanning the gap. There are 14 residues in the CDR3. The CDR3 bases are TGTGCCAGCCAAAGGCAGACTACCTACAATGAGCAGTTCTTC. This gives the protein CASQRQTTYNEQFF.

The chain couples TRBV5-8 to TRBJ1-5, with TRBD1 matching over 7 bases. V shed 0 bases and J 6 bases; nucleotides not matched to a gene: 15. The length of the CDR3 is 18 residues. Germline V gene sequence: CDR1 SGHTS, CDR2 YDEGEE. CDR3 DNA: TGTGCCAGCAGCTTGGCAATTGGGACAGAAGTCCGCCGTCAGCCCCAGCATTTT. Translating gives CASSLAIGTEVRRQPQHF. The full variable domain, rest sourced from reference TRBV5-8 and TRBJ1-5, is EAGVTQSPTHLIKTRGQQATLRCSPISGHTSVYWYQQALGLGLQFLLWYDEGEERNRGNFPPRFSGRQFPNYSSELNVNALELEDSALYLCASSLAIGTEVRRQPQHFGDGTRLSIL.

The chain is built from TRBV7-9 and TRBJ2-7, with D possibly TRBD1 on 6 matching bases. CDR1 is SEHNR and CDR2 is FQNEAQ in the germline V gene (reference sequence). This CDR3 has 17 amino acids. V was cut by 5 bases and J by 3 bases, with 23 bases left in between. CDR3 region: CASSLTHRAPGIYEQYF. The CDR3 nucleotides read TGTGCCAGCAGCCTTACCCACAGGGCCCCGGGAATCTACGAGCAGTACTTC.

V and J are TRBV6-2 or TRBV6-3 and TRBJ2-7, with unresolved D. Germline CDR1 MNHEY, CDR2 SVGEGT. CDR3 length equals 14 residues. Trimming shortened V by 6 bases and J by 4 bases, and 16 bases separated the two germline ends. CDR3 residues: CASSNAANRYEQYF. The CDR3 nucleotides are TGTGCCAGCAGCAACGCAGCGAATAGGTACGAGCAGTACTTC.

The chain couples TRBV7-9 to TRBJ2-3, with D uncertain. Trimming removed 1 base at V and 2 bases at J, with 10 bases between. The length of the CDR3 is 15 residues. Per the germline V gene, CDR1 is SEHNR and CDR2 is FQNEAQ (reference sequence). The CDR3 is CASSLVGHPTDTQYF. DNA of the CDR3: TGTGCCAGCAGCTTAGTTGGCCATCCCACAGATACGCAGTATTTT.

The CDR3 here is CATSDGPGNNYGYTF. The DNA of the CDR3 is TGTGCCACCAGTGATGGCCCAGGGAACAACTATGGCTACACCTTC. The chain recombines TRBV24-1 with TRBJ1-2; tentative D call: TRBD1 (5 bases). Germline V gives CDR1 KGHDR, CDR2 SFDVKD. With 3 bases removed from V and 2 bases from J, the gap between germline ends came to 12 bases. This CDR3 comprises 15 residues.

J is TRBJ1-4 and V is TRBV29-1; 9 bases are shared with TRBD1. The CDR3 spans 13 residues. V lost 7 bases and J lost 8; bases outside the gene matches: 8. Germline V lookup: CDR1 SQVTM, CDR2 ANQGSEA. CDR3 sequence reads: CSGCYGQGEKLFF. DNA for the CDR3: TGCAGCGGGTGTTATGGACAGGGGGAAAAACTGTTTTTT.

This CDR3 reads CASSLLSAGGTEAFF. The CDR3 DNA reads as TGTGCCAGCAGCCTCCTGTCCGCGGGGGGCACTGAAGCTTTCTTT. The rearrangement links TRBV3-1 (or the pseudogene TRBV3-2) to TRBJ1-1; TRBD1 is a possible D gene (5 bases). CDR1 is LGHDT and CDR2 is YNNKEL in the germline V gene (reference sequence). The CDR3 runs to 15 residues. Trimming pared 4 bases from V and 4 bases from J, leaving 16 bases between.

This clone was counted a single time. The chain couples TRBV2 to TRBJ1-5, with TRBD1 matching over 7 bases. Germline trimming cut 5 bases from V and 3 bases from J; bases unmatched to any gene: 4. There are 14 residues in the CDR3. Germline CDR1 is SNHLY and CDR2 is FYNNEI. The CDR3 loop is CASSQDRVNQPQHF. CDR3 sequence (DNA): TGTGCCAGCAGTCAAGACAGGGTCAATCAGCCCCAGCATTTT.

The V gene is TRBV18, the J gene TRBJ1-1; D is ambiguous. Germline CDR1 is KGHSH and CDR2 is LQKENI. The CDR3 is 14 residues long. Between the trimmed V and J ends, which lost 6 bases and 0 bases, there was a span of 11 bases. The CDR3 region has the DNA TGTGCCAGCTCGCAGACTGAACTGAACACTGAAGCTTTCTTT. Residues: CASSQTELNTEAFF.

This clone was detected only once. The chain has TRBV19 and TRBJ1-4; a weak D match, TRBD1 (5 bases). The ends were cut back, 3 bases at V and 5 bases at J, with 10 bases in the middle. The CDR3 is made up of 14 amino acids. Germline assignment: CDR1 LNHDA and CDR2 SQIVND (reference sequence). The CDR3 bases are TGTGCCAGTAGTATTCGAAAGGGGAATGAAAAACTGTTTTTT. Amino acids: CASSIRKGNEKLFF.

The chain's CDR3 is CASSVSTGLPYSNQPQHF. CDR3 DNA: TGTGCCAGCAGTGTCTCGACAGGGCTTCCTTATAGCAATCAGCCCCAGCATTTT. The chain combines TRBV27 with TRBJ1-5; 7 bases agree with TRBD1. The CDR3 extends over 18 amino acids. CDR1 is MNHEY and CDR2 is SMNVEV in the germline V gene (reference sequence). V lost 5 bases and J lost 0; bases outside the gene matches: 13.